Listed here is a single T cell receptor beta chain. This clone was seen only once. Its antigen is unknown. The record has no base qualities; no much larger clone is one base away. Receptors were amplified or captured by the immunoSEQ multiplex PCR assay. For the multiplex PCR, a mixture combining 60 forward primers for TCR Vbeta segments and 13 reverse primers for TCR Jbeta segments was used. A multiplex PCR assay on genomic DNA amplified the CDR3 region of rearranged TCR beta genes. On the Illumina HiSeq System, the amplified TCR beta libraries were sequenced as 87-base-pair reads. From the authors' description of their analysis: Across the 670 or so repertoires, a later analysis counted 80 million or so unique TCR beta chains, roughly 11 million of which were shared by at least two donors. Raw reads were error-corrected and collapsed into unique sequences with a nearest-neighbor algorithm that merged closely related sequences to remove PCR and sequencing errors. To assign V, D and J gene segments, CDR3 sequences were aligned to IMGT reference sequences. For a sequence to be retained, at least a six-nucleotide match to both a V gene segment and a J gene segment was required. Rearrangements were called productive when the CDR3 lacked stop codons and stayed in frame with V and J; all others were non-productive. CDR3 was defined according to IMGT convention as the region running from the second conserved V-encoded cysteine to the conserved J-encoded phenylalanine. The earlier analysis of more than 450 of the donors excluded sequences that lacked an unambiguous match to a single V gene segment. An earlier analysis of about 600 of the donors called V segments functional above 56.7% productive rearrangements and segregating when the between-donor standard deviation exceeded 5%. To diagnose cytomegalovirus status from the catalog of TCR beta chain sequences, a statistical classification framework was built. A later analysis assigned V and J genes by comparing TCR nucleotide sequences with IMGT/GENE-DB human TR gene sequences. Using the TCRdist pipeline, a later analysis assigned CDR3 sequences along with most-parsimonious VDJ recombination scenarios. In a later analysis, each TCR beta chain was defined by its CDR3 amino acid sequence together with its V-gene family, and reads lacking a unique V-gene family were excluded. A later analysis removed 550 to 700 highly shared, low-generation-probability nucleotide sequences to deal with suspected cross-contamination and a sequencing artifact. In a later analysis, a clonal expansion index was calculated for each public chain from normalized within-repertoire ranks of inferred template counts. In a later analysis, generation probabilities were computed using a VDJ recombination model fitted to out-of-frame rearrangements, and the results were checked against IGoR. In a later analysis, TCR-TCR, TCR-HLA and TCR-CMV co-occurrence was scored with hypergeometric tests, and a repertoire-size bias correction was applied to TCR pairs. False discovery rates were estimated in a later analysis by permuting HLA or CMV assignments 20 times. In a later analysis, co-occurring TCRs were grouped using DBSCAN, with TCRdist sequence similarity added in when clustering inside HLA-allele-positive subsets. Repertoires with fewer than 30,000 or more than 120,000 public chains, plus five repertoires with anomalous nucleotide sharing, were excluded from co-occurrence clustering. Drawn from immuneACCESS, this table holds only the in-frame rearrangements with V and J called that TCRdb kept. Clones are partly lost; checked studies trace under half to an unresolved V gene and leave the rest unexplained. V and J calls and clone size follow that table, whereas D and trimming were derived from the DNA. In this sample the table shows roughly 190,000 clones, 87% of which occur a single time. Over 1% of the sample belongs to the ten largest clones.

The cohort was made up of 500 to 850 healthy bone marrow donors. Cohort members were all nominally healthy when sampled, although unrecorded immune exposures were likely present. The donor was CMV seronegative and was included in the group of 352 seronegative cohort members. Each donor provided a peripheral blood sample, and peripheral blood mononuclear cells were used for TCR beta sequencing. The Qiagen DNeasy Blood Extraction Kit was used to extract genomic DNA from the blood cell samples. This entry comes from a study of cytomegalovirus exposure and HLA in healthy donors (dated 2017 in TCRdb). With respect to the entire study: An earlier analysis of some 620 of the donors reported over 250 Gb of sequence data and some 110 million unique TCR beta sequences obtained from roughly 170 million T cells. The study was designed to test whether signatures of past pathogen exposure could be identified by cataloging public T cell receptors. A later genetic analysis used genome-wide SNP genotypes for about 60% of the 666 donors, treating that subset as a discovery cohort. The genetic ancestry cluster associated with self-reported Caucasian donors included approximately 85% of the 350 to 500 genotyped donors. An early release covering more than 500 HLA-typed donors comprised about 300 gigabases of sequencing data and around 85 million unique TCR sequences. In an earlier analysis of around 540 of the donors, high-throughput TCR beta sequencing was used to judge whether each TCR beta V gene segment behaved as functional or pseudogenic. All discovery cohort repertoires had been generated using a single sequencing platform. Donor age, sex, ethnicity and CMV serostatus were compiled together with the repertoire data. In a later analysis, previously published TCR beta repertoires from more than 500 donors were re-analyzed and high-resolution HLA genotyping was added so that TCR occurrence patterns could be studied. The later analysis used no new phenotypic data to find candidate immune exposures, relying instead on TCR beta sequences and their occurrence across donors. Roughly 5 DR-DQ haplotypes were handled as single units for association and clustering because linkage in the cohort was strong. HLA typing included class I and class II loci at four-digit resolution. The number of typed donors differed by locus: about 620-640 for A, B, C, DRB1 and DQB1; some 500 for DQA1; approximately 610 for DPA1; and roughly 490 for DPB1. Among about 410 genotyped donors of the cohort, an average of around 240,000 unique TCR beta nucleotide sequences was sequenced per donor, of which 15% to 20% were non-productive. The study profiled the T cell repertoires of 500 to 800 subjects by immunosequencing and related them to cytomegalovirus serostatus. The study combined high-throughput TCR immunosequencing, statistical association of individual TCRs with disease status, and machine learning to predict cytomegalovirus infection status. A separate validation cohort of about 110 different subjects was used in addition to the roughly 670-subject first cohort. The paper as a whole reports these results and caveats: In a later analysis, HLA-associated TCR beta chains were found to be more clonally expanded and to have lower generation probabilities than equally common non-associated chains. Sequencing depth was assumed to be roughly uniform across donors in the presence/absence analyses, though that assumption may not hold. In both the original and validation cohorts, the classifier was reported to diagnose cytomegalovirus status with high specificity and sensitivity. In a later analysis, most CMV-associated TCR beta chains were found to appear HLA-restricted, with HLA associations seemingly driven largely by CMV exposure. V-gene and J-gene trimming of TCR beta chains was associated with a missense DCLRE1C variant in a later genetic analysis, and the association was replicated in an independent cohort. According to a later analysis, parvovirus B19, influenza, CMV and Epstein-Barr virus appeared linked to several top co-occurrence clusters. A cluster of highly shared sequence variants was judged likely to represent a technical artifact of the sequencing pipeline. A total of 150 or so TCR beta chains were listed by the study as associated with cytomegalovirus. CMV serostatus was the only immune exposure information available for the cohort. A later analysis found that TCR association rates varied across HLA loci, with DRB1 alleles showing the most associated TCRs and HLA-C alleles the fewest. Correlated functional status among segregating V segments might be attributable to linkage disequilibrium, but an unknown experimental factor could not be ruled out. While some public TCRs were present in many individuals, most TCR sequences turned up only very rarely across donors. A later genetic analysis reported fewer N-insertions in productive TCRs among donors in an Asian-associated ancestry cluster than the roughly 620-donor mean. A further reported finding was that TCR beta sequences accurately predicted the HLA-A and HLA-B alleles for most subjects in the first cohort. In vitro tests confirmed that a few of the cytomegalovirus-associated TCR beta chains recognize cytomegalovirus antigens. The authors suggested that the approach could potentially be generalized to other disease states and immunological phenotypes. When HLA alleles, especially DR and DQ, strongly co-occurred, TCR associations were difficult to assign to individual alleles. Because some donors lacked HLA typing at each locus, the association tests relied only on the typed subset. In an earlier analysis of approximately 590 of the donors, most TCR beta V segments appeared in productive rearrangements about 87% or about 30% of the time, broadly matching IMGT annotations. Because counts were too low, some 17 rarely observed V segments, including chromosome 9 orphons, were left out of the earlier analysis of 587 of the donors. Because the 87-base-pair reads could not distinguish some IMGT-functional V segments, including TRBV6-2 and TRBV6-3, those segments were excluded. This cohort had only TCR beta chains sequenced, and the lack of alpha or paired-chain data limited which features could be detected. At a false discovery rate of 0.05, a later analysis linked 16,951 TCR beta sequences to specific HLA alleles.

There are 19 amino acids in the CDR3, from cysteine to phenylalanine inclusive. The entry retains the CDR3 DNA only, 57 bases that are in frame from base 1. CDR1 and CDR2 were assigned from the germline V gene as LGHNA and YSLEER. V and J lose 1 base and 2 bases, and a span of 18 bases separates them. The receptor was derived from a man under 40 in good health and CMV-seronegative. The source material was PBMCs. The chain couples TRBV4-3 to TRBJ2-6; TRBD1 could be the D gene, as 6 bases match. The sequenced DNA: TGCGCCAGCAGCCAAGTCTGGTCAGGGGTTGCTGCTGGGGCCAACGTCCTGACTTTC. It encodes CASSQVWSGVAAGANVLTF.